In this sample, the clone carrying this T cell receptor (beta chain) turned up a few times. Its antigen is undetermined. This CDR3 has 12 residues. V lost 6 bases and J 4 bases, leaving 10 bases between the germline ends. Germline V gives CDR1 MDHEN, CDR2 SYDVKM. The data were taken from a study of response to subunit inactivated influenza vaccine. Study outcomes and limitations: Each seasonal flu vaccination may recruit only limited new T cells, authors suggested.

TCRdb processed the RT-PCR reads anew with MiXCR; each CDR3 protein has one entry. The table lists approximately 500,000 distinct CDR3 sequences, roughly 15% of them singletons. The rearrangement links TRBV28 to TRBJ2-7, with a tentative D call TRBD1 (6 bases). The sequences come from PBMCs from blood, collected 11 to 12 days after vaccination. This TCR was sampled from a middle-aged man who received an inactivated influenza vaccine. CDR3 bases: TGTGCCAGCAGGTTCAGGGGTTACGAGCAGTACTTC. It specifies CASRFRGYEQYF.